This T cell receptor (beta chain) appears in the sequencing data of a study of liver allograft versus peripheral blood T cells. Study-level information: Recipients' peripheral blood T cell receptor repertoires were compared with those in transplanted livers.

TCRdb passed the reads through MiXCR, listing each CDR3 protein once. The sample yields several thousand distinct CDR3 sequences, roughly 15% seen once. This clonotype rates as medium-sized (0.01 to 0.1%). What it binds is unknown. Study findings and constraints: Peripheral blood repertoires reportedly differed from the T cell receptor repertoires found inside liver allografts.

The CDR3 runs to 15 residues. The V end was cut by 4 bases, the J end by 1 base, with 13 bases between. Per the germline V gene, CDR1 is LNHDA and CDR2 is SQIVND (reference sequence). The TCR sequence derives from a human patient who had a liver transplant. Some T cells may be provided by the graft donor. The V gene is TRBV19, the J gene TRBJ2-5; perhaps TRBD1 as D (6 bases). The CDR3 protein is CASSTEDRPQETQYF. The CDR3 region has the DNA TGTGCCAGTAGTACCGAAGACAGGCCCCAAGAGACCCAGTACTTC.